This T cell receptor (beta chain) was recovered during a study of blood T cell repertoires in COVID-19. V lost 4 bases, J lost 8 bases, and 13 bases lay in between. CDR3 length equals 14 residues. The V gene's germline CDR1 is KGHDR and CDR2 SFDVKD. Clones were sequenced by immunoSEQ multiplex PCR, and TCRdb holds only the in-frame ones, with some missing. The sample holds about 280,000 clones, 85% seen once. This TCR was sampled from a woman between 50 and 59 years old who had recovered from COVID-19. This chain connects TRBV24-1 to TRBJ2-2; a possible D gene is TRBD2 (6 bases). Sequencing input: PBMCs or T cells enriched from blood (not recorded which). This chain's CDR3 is CATSDATSRGELFF. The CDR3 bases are TGTGCCACCAGTGACGCGACTAGTAGGGGGGAGCTGTTTTTT.